Included here is one T cell receptor beta chain sequence, with context. Its antigen is unknown. The data belong to a study of primary melanoma T cells and metastatic recurrence. As for the study in general: Samples were primary melanomas of stage T2 to T4. Study-level results: Tumor T-cell fraction reportedly predicted progression-free survival independently. Adding T-cell fraction to thickness reportedly best improved survival prediction.

The method was immunoSEQ multiplex PCR; TCRdb's version includes in-frame clones alone and lacks a portion of them. The table includes roughly 1,500 clones, 80% to 90% detected once. Patients with resected primary melanoma were considered at risk of metastatic recurrence. V dropped 6 bases and J dropped 5 bases, with 13 bases sitting between them. The CDR3 totals 13 residues. CDR1 and CDR2 from the germline V gene are LNHDA and SQIVND (reference sequence). This chain links TRBV19 with TRBJ1-1, with TRBD1 as a possible D gene (6 bases). The specimen sequenced was melanoma tumor tissue. This receptor was obtained from a human donor with melanoma. The CDR3 protein is CASSWGPQTEAFF. The CDR3, as DNA: TGTGCCAGTAGCTGGGGGCCCCAGACTGAAGCTTTCTTT.